This T cell receptor beta chain was identified during a study of cytotoxic CD8 clonotypes in ibrutinib-treated CLL. Sequenced by immunoSEQ multiplex PCR; TCRdb stores in-frame clones only, minus some. The sample has about 44,000 clones, 55% to 80% seen once. This clonotype was sampled from a human donor with chronic lymphocytic leukemia. The specimen was PBMCs, collected after 12 months of ibrutinib treatment.

The CDR3 DNA follows: TGTGCCAGCAGCTTGATCCAGGGCTTAATACCCCTCCACTTT. Its protein is CASSLIQGLIPLHF. The V gene is TRBV5-6, the J gene TRBJ1-6; D perhaps matches TRBD1 (5 bases). The CDR3 covers 14 residues. V was pared by 1 base and J by 12 bases, with 14 bases between. The germline V gene has CDR1 SGHDT and CDR2 YYEEEE.